The 14 T cell receptor beta chains given below trace back to one sample, sequenced in a study of Ad26.COV2.S vaccination and SARS-CoV-2 variants. Treatment: around 19 received Ad26.COV2.S at low or high dose, single or two shots; about five received placebo; per-sample allocation not given. It was on day 63 after the first vaccine or placebo injection that samples were taken. The data were produced by immunoSEQ multiplex PCR, yet TCRdb's version contains in-frame clones alone and is incomplete. The sample yields about 350,000 clones, less than 90% seen once. The sample here was peripheral blood, taken in a trial of Ad26.COV2.S vaccine versus placebo. All receptors come from a person between 18 and 60 years old who received the Ad26.COV2.S COVID-19 vaccine or a placebo.

This rearrangement joins TRBV5-1 to TRBJ2-7; 13 bases are shared with TRBD2. The junction had 1 base not matched to a gene; V was cut back by 4 bases and J by 3 bases. The CDR3 contains 14 residues. CDR1 and CDR2 from the germline V gene are SGHRS and YFSETQ. This CDR3 is CASSRTSGSYEQYF. CDR3 coding DNA: TGCGCCAGCAGCCGGACTAGCGGGAGCTACGAGCAGTACTTC.

The chain employs TRBV7-8 and TRBJ1-4; D uncertain. Germline loops: CDR1 SGHVS, CDR2 FQNEAQ. The CDR3 sequence is 13 residues long. V dropped 5 bases and J dropped 0 bases, with 4 bases sitting between them. The CDR3 loop reads CASSRSTNEKLFF. The CDR3 bases are TGTGCCAGCAGCCGATCAACTAATGAAAAACTGTTTTTT. Full variable domain (missing parts from reference TRBV7-8 and TRBJ1-4): GAGVSQSPRYKVAKRGQDVALRCDPISGHVSLFWYQQALGQGPEFLTYFQNEAQLDKSGLPSDRFFAERPEGSVSTLKIQRTQQEDSAVYLCASSRSTNEKLFFGSGTQLSVL.

The chain joins TRBV7-8 to TRBJ2-6; TRBD2 matches 13 bases. CDR3 length equals 21 residues. V trimming: 3 bases; J trimming: 0 bases; junction bases outside the gene matches: 11. Germline lookup yields CDR1 SGHVS and CDR2 FQNEAQ. The CDR3 bases are TGTGCCAGCAGCTTCACTAGCGGGAGGGACCCAGTTCCCTCTGGGGCCAACGTCCTGACTTTC. This encodes CASSFTSGRDPVPSGANVLTF.

The chain uses TRBV20-1 and TRBJ1-4, with a tentative D call TRBD1 (5 bases). This CDR3 region has 14 residues. Deletions cut 6 bases from V and 4 bases from J, with 15 bases between. Germline loops: CDR1 DFQATT, CDR2 SNEGSKA (reference sequence). In nucleotides, the CDR3 is TGCAGTGCAAGTGGGACGGGATATAATGAAAAACTGTTTTTT. Translated: CSASGTGYNEKLFF.

The chain is built from TRBV7-3 and TRBJ1-6; 8 nucleotides match TRBD1. In germline, CDR1 is SGHTA, CDR2 FQGTGA. J gave up 7 bases and V 5 bases, and 4 bases lay outside the gene matches. This CDR3 has 14 residues. Here the CDR3 reads CASSPQGGNSPLHF. In DNA form, the CDR3 reads TGTGCCAGCAGCCCACAGGGGGGGAATTCACCCCTCCACTTT.

The V and J genes are TRBV7-2 and TRBJ2-2, with D possibly matching TRBD2 (5 bases). Germline V gene lookup returns CDR1 SGHTA and CDR2 FQGNSA. The CDR3 is 14 amino acids. Trimming stripped 3 bases from V and 8 bases from J, with 13 bases between. CDR3 amino acids: CASSFIEGAGELFF. The CDR3 DNA follows: TGTGCCAGCAGCTTTATTGAGGGTGCGGGGGAGCTGTTTTTT.

The chain joins TRBV6-5 to TRBJ1-3, with D unresolved. The CDR3 extends over 14 amino acids. V dropped 2 bases and J dropped 2 bases, with 7 bases sitting between them. Germline V lookup: CDR1 MNHEY, CDR2 SVGAGI. CDR3 DNA: TGTGCCAGCAGTTACCGGGTTACTGGAAACACCATATATTTT. This translates into CASSYRVTGNTIYF.

The chain recombines TRBV6-2 or TRBV6-3 with TRBJ2-7, with 15 bases aligning to TRBD2. Germline loops: CDR1 MNHEY, CDR2 SVGEGT. The CDR3 spans 17 residues. The V segment lost 2 bases and the J segment 1 base; nucleotides outside the gene matches: 3. This CDR3 is CASSYGGLAGGSYEQYF. The CDR3 DNA sequence: TGTGCCAGCAGTTACGGGGGACTAGCGGGGGGTTCCTACGAGCAGTACTTC.

The chain carries TRBV29-1 and TRBJ2-1, with D possibly matching TRBD2 (6 bases). This CDR3 region has 11 residues. CDR1 SQVTM and CDR2 ANQGSEA come from the germline V gene. Trimming took 5 bases from V and 6 from J, leaving 8 bases between them. CDR3: CSVHGGNEQFF. The CDR3 DNA reads as TGCAGCGTTCACGGGGGCAATGAGCAGTTCTTC.

This chain links TRBV28 with TRBJ2-1; no clear D gene. The germline V gene encodes CDR1 MDHEN and CDR2 SYDVKM. This CDR3 is built from 17 residues. Trimming took off 3 bases at V and 2 bases at J, with 17 bases between the two ends. As DNA, the CDR3 is TGTGCCAGCAGTTTTAGGAACAGACATCGCCCCTACAATGAGCAGTTCTTC. Translated: CASSFRNRHRPYNEQFF.

This clone is a singleton in its sample. With a much larger clone just one base away, this may be a read error. Other DNA sequences from this sample encode an identical CDR3 as well. The V and J genes are TRBV5-4 and TRBJ1-5, with 7 bases aligning to TRBD1. V shed 2 bases, J shed 4 bases, and the junction held 0 bases outside the gene matches. The CDR3 runs to 13 residues. Germline V gene lookup returns CDR1 SGHNT and CDR2 YYREEE (reference sequence). The CDR3 DNA reads as TGTGCCAGCAGCTTACAGGGGAATCAGCCCCAGCATTTT. Its translation is CASSLQGNQPQHF.

V is TRBV5-6 and J is TRBJ2-3; 12 bases line up with TRBD2. Germline V gives CDR1 SGHDT, CDR2 YYEEEE. V was pared by 5 bases and J by 5 bases, with 12 bases of the junction left unmatched. The length of the CDR3 is 17 residues. The CDR3 here is CASRPHRLAGVKDTQYF. CDR3 coding DNA: TGTGCCAGCAGACCCCACCGACTAGCGGGAGTCAAAGATACGCAGTATTTT.

The J gene is TRBJ2-7, the V gene TRBV18; maybe TRBD1 (5 bases). The CDR3 totals 17 residues. CDR1 KGHSH and CDR2 LQKENI come from the germline V gene. Trimming left V 3 bases short and J 2 bases short, with 20 bases between. In nucleotides, the CDR3 is TGTGCCAGCTCACCCGGCAGGGATAATACCAAGACCTACGAGCAGTACTTC. Residues: CASSPGRDNTKTYEQYF.

The chain uses TRBV7-9 and TRBJ1-1; 10 nucleotides line up with TRBD1. The junction had 6 bases not matched to a gene; V was cut back by 5 bases and J by 0 bases. The CDR3 covers 16 residues. Germline CDR1 SEHNR, CDR2 FQNEAQ (reference sequence). CDR3: CASSPRDRGLNTEAFF. The CDR3 DNA is TGTGCCAGCAGCCCCCGGGACAGGGGTTTGAACACTGAAGCTTTCTTT.